This T cell receptor beta chain was sequenced for a study of blood T cells in healthy people across ages. General study results and limits: Donor CMV infection status was unknown, possibly confounding age-related changes in expanded clonotypes. A strong correlation between TCR beta diversity and naive T cell percentage was seen. Compared with aged donors, long-lived donors showed fewer expanded clones, suggesting selection.

As regards this clonotype: Its target is not known.

Primed by a sample-barcoded 5' primer and a J-beta primer mix, a second PCR proceeded for 7 to 11 cycles. Every sample gave at least 3 million paired-end reads containing CDR3. TCRdb reprocessed the 5' RACE reads via MiXCR and lists one record per CDR3 protein. In the table there are fewer than 1,200,000 distinct CDR3 sequences, 20% to 25% of which are singletons. Germline-derived CDR1 and CDR2 are SGHNT and YENEEA. The CDR3 consists of 13 residues. The data were also submitted as part of a second study, on T cells of mothers and their children.

The material sequenced was blood. The receptor comes from a girl under 10 years old in good health. J is TRBJ2-5 and V is TRBV11-3; D not resolved. The end of the DNA fits TRBJ2-7 better, so the J call may be wrong. CDR3 coding DNA: TGTGCCAGCAGCTTACACCAGATCAGCGAGCAGTACTTC. Residues: CASSLHQISEQYF.